This T cell receptor (beta chain) was profiled in a study of T cell responses to AZD1222 COVID-19 vaccine. TCRdb's table, derived via immunoSEQ multiplex PCR, lists solely in-frame clones and lacks some. In the table there are some 150,000 clones, 88% of which are singletons. The V and J ends lost 2 bases and 0 bases respectively, with 33 bases between them. Germline V CDR1 and CDR2: ENHRY, SYGVKD. The CDR3 contains 23 residues. The sample was peripheral blood, taken 28 days after the second AZD1222 dose. This sequence originates from an adult who received the AZD1222 COVID-19 vaccine. This chain joins TRBV10-3 and TRBJ2-3, with D possibly called TRBD1 or TRBD2 (6 bases each). The CDR3 loop reads CAISEGQPPVGRGAHPSTDTQYF. The CDR3 DNA follows: TGTGCCATCAGTGAGGGACAGCCCCCCGTGGGGCGCGGGGCCCACCCTAGCACAGATACGCAGTATTTT.